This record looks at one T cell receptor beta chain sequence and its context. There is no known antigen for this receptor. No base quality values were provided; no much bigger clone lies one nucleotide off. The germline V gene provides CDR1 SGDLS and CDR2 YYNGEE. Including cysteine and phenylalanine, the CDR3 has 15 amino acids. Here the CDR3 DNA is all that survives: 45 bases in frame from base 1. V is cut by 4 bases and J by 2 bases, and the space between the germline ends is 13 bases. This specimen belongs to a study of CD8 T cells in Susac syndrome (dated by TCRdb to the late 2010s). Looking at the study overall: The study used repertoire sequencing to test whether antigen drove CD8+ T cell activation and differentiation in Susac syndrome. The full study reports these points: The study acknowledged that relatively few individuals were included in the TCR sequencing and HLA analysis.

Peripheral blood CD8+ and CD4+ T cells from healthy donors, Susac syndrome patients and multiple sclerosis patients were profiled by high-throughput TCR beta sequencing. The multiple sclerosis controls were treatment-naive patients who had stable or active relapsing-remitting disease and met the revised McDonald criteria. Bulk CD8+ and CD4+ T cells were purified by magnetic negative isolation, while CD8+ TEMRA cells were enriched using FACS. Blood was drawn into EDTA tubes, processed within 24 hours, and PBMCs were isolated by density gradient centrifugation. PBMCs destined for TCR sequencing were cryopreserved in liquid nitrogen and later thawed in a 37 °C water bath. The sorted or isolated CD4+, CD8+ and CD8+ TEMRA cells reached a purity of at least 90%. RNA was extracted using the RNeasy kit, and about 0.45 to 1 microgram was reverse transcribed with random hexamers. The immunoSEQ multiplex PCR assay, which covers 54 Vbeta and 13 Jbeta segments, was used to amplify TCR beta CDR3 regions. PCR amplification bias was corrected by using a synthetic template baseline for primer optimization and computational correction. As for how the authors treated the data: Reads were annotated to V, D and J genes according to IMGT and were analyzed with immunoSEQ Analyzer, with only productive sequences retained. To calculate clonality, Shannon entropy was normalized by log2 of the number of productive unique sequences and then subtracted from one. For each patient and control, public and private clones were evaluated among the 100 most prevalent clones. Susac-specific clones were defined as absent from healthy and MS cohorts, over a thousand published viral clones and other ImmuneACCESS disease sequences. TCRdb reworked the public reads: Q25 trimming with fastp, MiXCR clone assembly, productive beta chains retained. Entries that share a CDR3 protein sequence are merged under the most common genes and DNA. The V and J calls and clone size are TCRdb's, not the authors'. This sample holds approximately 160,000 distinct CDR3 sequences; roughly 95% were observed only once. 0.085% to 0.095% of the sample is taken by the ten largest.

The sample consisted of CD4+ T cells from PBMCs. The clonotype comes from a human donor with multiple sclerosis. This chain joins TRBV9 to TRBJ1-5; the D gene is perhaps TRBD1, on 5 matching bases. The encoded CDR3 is CASSRDGAGNQPQHF. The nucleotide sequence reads TGTGCCAGCAGCAGGGACGGCGCAGGCAATCAGCCCCAGCATTTT.